This TCR beta chain was captured by sequencing in a study of control samples from healthy donors and cancer patients. Sequencing was performed with immunoSEQ multiplex PCR; in TCRdb, only in-frame clones are kept and a portion is missing. The table records about 150,000 clones, 85% to 95% of them present only once. This clone showed up just once. Other DNA sequences within the sample encode an identical CDR3. The TCR originated in a man between 45 and 60 years old in good health. The sample comprised blood.

The DNA of the CDR3 is TGCGCCAGCAGCTTGGGTCAGGGGGCCTACGAGCAGTACTTC. This translates into CASSLGQGAYEQYF. The chain couples TRBV5-1 to TRBJ2-7; 7 positions match TRBD1. J gave up 2 bases and V 0 bases, and 2 bases lay outside the gene matches. The CDR3 extends over 14 amino acids. Germline CDR1 reads SGHRS; CDR2 reads YFSETQ.